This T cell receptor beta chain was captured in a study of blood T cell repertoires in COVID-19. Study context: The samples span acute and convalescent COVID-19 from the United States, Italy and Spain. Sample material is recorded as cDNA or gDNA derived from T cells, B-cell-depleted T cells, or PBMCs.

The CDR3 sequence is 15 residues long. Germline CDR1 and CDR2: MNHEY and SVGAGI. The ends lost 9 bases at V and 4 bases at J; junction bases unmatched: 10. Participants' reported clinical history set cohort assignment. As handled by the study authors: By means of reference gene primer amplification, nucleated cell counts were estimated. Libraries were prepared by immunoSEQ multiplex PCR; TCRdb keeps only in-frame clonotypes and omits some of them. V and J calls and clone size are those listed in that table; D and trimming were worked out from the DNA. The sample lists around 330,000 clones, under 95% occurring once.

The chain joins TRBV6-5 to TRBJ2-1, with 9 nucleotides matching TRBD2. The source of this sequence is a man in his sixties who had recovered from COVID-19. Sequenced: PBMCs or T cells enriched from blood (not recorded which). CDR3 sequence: CASTKREVRYNEQFF. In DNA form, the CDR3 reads TGTGCCAGTACTAAGCGGGAGGTACGGTACAATGAGCAGTTCTTC.